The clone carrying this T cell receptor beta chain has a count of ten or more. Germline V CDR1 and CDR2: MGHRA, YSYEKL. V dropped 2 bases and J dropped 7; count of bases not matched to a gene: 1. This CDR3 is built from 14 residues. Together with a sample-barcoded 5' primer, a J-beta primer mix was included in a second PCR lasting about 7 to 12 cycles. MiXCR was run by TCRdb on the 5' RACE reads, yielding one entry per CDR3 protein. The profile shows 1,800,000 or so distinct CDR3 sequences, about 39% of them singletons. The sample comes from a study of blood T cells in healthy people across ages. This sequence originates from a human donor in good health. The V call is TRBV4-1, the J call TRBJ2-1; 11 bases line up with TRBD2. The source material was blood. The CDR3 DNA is TGCGCCAGCAGCCAAATAGCGGGGGGGAATGAGCAGTTCTTC. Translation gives CASSQIAGGNEQFF.